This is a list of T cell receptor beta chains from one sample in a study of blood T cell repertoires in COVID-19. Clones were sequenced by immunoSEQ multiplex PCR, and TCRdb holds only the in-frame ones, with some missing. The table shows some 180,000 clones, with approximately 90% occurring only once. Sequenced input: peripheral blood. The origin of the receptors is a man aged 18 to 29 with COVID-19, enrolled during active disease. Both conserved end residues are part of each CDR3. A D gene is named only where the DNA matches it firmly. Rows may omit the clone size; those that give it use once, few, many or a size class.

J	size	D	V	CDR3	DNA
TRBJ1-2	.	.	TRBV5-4	CASSNPTEYGYTF	TGTGCCAGCAGCAACCCGACAGAGTATGGCTACACCTTC
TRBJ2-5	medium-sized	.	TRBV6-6	CASSTGEEEETQYF	TGTGCCAGCAGTACGGGAGAAGAAGAAGAGACCCAGTACTTC
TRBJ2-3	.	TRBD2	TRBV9	CASSAGLAVADTQYF	TGTGCCAGCAGCGCGGGACTAGCGGTGGCAGATACGCAGTATTTT
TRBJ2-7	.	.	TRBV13	CASSLGRVYEQYF	TGTGCCAGCAGCTTAGGACGGGTCTACGAGCAGTACTTC
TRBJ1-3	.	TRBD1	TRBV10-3	CAIERTGDGNTIYF	TGTGCCATAGAGAGGACAGGGGATGGAAACACCATATATTTT
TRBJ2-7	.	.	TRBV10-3	CAISESLSYEQYF	TGTGCCATCAGTGAGTCCCTCTCGTACGAGCAGTACTTC
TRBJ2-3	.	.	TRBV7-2	CASSLFVAGVPDTQYF	TGTGCCAGCAGCTTATTCGTGGCCGGGGTCCCAGATACGCAGTATTTT
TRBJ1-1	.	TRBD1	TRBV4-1	CASSTRTGQNTEAFF	TGCGCCAGCAGCACCAGGACAGGCCAGAACACTGAAGCTTTCTTT
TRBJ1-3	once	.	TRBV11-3	CASSLDWQGSSGNTIYF	TGTGCCAGCAGCTTAGATTGGCAGGGGAGCTCTGGAAACACCATATATTTT
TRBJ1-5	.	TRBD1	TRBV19	CASMRTGAVNQPQHF	TGTGCCAGTATGAGGACAGGGGCGGTCAATCAGCCCCAGCATTTT
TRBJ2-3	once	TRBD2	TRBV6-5	CATGGRSLNTQYF	TGTGCCACCGGCGGGAGGTCTTTGAATACGCAGTATTTT
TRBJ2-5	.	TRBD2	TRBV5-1	CASSLQAGEETQYF	TGCGCCAGCAGCTTGCAGGCGGGAGAAGAGACCCAGTACTTC
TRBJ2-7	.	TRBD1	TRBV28	CASSLQTGWNEQYF	TGTGCCAGCAGTTTGCAGACAGGGTGGAACGAGCAGTACTTC
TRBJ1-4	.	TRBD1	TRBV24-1	CATGDSREGEKLFF	TGTGCCACCGGGGACAGCCGGGAGGGAGAAAAACTGTTTTTT
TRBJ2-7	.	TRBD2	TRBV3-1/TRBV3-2	CASSQGTSGAYEQYF	TGTGCCAGCAGCCAAGGGACTAGCGGTGCCTACGAGCAGTACTTC
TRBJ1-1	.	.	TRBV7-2	CASSLEGDAEAFF	TGTGCCAGCAGCTTAGAGGGGGACGCTGAAGCTTTCTTT
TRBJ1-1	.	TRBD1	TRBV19	CASTPTTGSHPAFF	TGTGCCAGTACCCCAACGACAGGGAGTCATCCGGCTTTCTTT
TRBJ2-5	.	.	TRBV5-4	CASSFRGAGETQYF	TGTGCCAGCAGCTTTCGGGGGGCGGGGGAGACCCAGTACTTC
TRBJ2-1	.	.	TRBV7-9	CASSPKQGSSYNEQFF	TGTGCCAGCAGCCCAAAACAGGGATCCTCCTACAATGAGCAGTTCTTC
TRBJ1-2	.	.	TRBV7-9	CASSLGGSTMSYTF	TGTGCCAGCAGCTTGGGTGGCAGCACTATGAGCTACACCTTC
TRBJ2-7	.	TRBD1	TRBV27	CASSPRTGREQYF	TGTGCCAGCAGTCCGAGGACAGGGCGGGAGCAGTACTTC
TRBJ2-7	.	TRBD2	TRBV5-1	CASSAGRGLAGGGEQYF	TGCGCCAGCAGCGCTGGACGGGGACTAGCGGGAGGGGGCGAGCAGTACTTC
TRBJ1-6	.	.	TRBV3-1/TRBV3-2	CASSGALSNSPLHF	TGTGCCAGCAGCGGAGCCCTCAGTAATTCACCCCTCCACTTT
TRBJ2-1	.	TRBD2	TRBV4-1	CASSQASGRDSYNEQFF	TGCGCCAGCAGCCAAGCGTCCGGGAGGGACTCCTACAATGAGCAGTTCTTC
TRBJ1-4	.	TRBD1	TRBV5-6	CASSGLGDRVGEKLFF	TGTGCCAGCAGCGGGCTTGGGGACAGGGTCGGGGAAAAACTGTTTTTT
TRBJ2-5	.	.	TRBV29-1	CSVDLQLQETQYF	TGCAGCGTTGATCTACAGCTTCAAGAGACCCAGTACTTC
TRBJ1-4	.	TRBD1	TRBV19	CASSIFGTGNEKLFF	TGTGCCAGTAGTATCTTCGGGACAGGGAATGAAAAACTGTTTTTT
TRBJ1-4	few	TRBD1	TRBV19	CASSITGGYATNEKLLF	TGTGCCAGTAGTATTACAGGGGGATATGCAACTAATGAAAAACTGCTTTTT
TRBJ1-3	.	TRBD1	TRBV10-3	CAISDSKQGPPGNTIYF	TGTGCCATCAGTGACTCTAAACAGGGGCCGCCTGGAAACACCATATATTTT
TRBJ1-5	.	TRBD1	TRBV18	CASSTDRGSNQPQHF	TGTGCCAGCTCAACCGACAGGGGTAGCAATCAGCCCCAGCATTTT